The 32 T cell receptor beta chains below come from one sample, sequenced in a study of shared clonotypes between healthy human individuals. The repertoire was sequenced with immunoSEQ multiplex PCR; TCRdb's copy has only in-frame clones and lacks some. The profile shows about 2.4 million clones, approximately 93% of them singletons. The sample was naive CD4+ T cells from PBMCs. Subset defined: CD45RA+ positively selected. Every receptor here comes from a man aged 18 to 30 in good health. Some clones in this sample may be carry-over from other donors' samples.

The chain carries TRBV2 and TRBJ2-1; D call uncertain. Trimming removed 7 bases from V and 5 bases from J, with 3 bases in between. Germline V gene data show CDR1 as SNHLY and CDR2 as FYNNEI. The CDR3 sequence is 10 residues long. The CDR3 is CASNDNEQFF. The CDR3 DNA is TGTGCCAGCAACGACAATGAGCAGTTCTTC.

V and J are TRBV6-5 and TRBJ2-4; 7 bases map to TRBD1. The CDR3 contains 14 residues. J was trimmed by 8 bases and V by 6 bases; bases with no gene match: 10. From germline, CDR1 is MNHEY and CDR2 SVGAGI. This CDR3 is CASRRTGVSYIQYF. The CDR3, as DNA: TGTGCCAGCAGAAGAACAGGGGTTAGTTACATTCAGTACTTC.

This chain's CDR3 is CASSRPSGSEGTQYF. In DNA, the CDR3 is TGTGCCAGCAGCCGTCCTAGCGGGAGCGAAGGGACCCAGTACTTC. This chain connects TRBV5-4 to TRBJ2-5, with 10 bases fitting TRBD2. Germline-derived CDR1 and CDR2 are SGHNT and YYREEE (reference sequence). V dropped 4 bases and J dropped 7; count of bases not matched to a gene: 10. The CDR3 is 15 residues long.

V and J are TRBV6-5 and TRBJ2-2; D not resolved. The germline CDR1 and CDR2 sequences are MNHEY and SVGAGI. V was pared by 8 bases and J by 1 base, with 8 bases between. This CDR3 is built from 13 residues. Here the CDR3 reads CASGKLNTGELFF. The DNA for the CDR3 is TGTGCCAGCGGGAAATTGAACACCGGGGAGCTGTTTTTT.

This clone showed up just once. V usage is TRBV5-1 and J usage is TRBJ1-1; D gene unclear. Germline V gene lookup returns CDR1 SGHRS and CDR2 YFSETQ. This CDR3 is built from 14 residues. The V end lost 7 bases, the J end lost 7 bases, and 20 bases lay between the germline ends. CDR3 nucleotides: TGCGCCAGCGCCCCAAGCCCGGGCTCCGGTGAAGCTTTCTTT. Residues: CASAPSPGSGEAFF. The full variable domain, completed using reference TRBV5-1 and TRBJ1-1, is KAGVTQTPRYLIKTRGQQVTLSCSPISGHRSVSWYQQTPGQGLQFLFEYFSETQRNKGNFPGRFSGRQFSNSRSEMNVSTLELGDSALYLCASAPSPGSGEAFFGQGTRLTVV.

The chain links TRBV30 to TRBJ2-5; no clear D gene. The DNA end is a closer match to TRBJ2-7, so the J assignment may be wrong. The CDR3 has 14 amino acids. Germline values: CDR1 GTSNPN, CDR2 SVGIG (reference sequence). CDR3 sequence reads: CAWRGLAGTYEQYF. The CDR3, as DNA: TGTGCCTGGAGAGGGTTAGCCGGTACCTACGAGCAGTACTTC.

The V and J genes are TRBV5-1 and TRBJ2-2; D is possibly TRBD1 (6 bases). Germline V CDR1 and CDR2: SGHRS, YFSETQ. Between the trimmed V and J ends, which lost 4 bases and 6 bases, there was a span of 19 bases. CDR3 length: 16 residues. The CDR3 here is CASSGVGDYRAGELFF. The CDR3 nucleotides are TGCGCCAGCAGCGGAGTCGGAGACTACAGGGCCGGGGAGCTGTTTTTT.

This chain's CDR3 is CASSPGTGGTYGYTF. CDR3 nucleotide sequence: TGTGCCAGCAGCCCCGGGACAGGGGGGACCTATGGCTACACCTTC. The rearrangement links TRBV5-4 to TRBJ1-2; 11 bases are a match to TRBD1. V was clipped by 4 bases and J by 4 bases; unmatched bases: 6. Looked up from germline, CDR1 is SGHNT and CDR2 is YYREEE (reference sequence). The CDR3 contains 15 residues.

This rearrangement joins TRBV28 to TRBJ1-5, with unresolved D. Deletions cut 5 bases from V and 10 bases from J, with 9 bases between. Germline CDR1 reads MDHEN; CDR2 reads SYDVKM. The CDR3 length is 11 residues. CDR3 in DNA: TGTGCCAGCAGTAGGAGGAAACCCCAGCATTTT. This codes for CASSRRKPQHF.

The J gene is TRBJ2-3, the V gene TRBV28; D is perhaps TRBD2 (5 bases). This CDR3 region has 19 residues. V was pared by 5 bases and J by 4 bases, with 28 bases between. Germline CDR1 and CDR2: MDHEN and SYDVKM. The CDR3 sequence is CASSPIVLRAPKKADTQYF. For the CDR3, the DNA is TGTGCCAGCAGTCCCATAGTTCTGAGGGCCCCGAAGAAGGCAGATACGCAGTATTTT.

The V and J genes are TRBV27 and TRBJ2-1, with D possibly matching TRBD1 (6 bases). CDR1 is MNHEY, CDR2 SMNVEV, per germline (reference sequence). This CDR3 is 13 amino acids long. V lost 6 bases, J lost 8 bases, and 14 bases lay in between. This CDR3 is CASRWTVEYEQFF. The CDR3 nucleotides read TGTGCCAGCAGGTGGACAGTGGAGTATGAGCAGTTCTTC.

The chain uses TRBV11-2 and TRBJ2-1; 12 bases line up with TRBD2. Germline CDR1 reads SGHAT; CDR2 reads FQNNGV. CDR3 size: 17 residues. Unmatched junction bases numbered 11, after V lost 7 bases and J lost 4 bases. CDR3 DNA: TGTGCCAGCATCAGGCTAGCGGGAGGGCCGGGTTACAATGAGCAGTTCTTC. Its translation is CASIRLAGGPGYNEQFF.

The chain combines TRBV5-1 with TRBJ2-7, with 8 bases identical to TRBD1. CDR1 and CDR2 from the germline V gene are SGHRS and YFSETQ. This CDR3 comprises 15 residues. V shed 5 bases, J shed 0 bases, and the junction held 7 bases outside the gene matches. The CDR3 DNA is TGCGCCAGCAGAAAGACAGGGGAAGGCTCCTACGAGCAGTACTTC. Its translation is CASRKTGEGSYEQYF.

This clone was seen only once. CDR3 sequence (DNA): TGCGCCAGCAGCCGCCTGTCAGCCGCCTCGGGGGGGGGCGGCTACGAGCAGTACTTC. Protein: CASSRLSAASGGGGYEQYF. This chain joins TRBV5-1 and TRBJ2-7, with TRBD2 matching 8 bases. The CDR3 extends over 19 amino acids. V shed 4 bases and J 3 bases; nucleotides not matched to a gene: 21. In germline, CDR1 is SGHRS, CDR2 YFSETQ.

The V and J genes are TRBV11-2 and TRBJ2-7; 7 nucleotides align to TRBD2. Germline CDR1 reads SGHAT; CDR2 reads FQNNGV. With 6 bases clipped from V and 7 bases from J, the junction kept 9 bases outside the gene matches. The CDR3 runs to 13 residues. CDR3 bases: TGTGCCAGCAGTTCCGGGACTAAGGATGAGCAGTACTTC. It is translated as CASSSGTKDEQYF.

This sequence joins TRBV7-9 and TRBJ2-3, with TRBD2 identical over 8 bases. Germline trimming cut 1 base from V and 6 bases from J; bases unmatched to any gene: 9. The CDR3 runs 16 residues. CDR1 SEHNR and CDR2 FQNEAQ come from the germline V gene (reference sequence). The CDR3 region has the DNA TGTGCCAGCAGCTTAGTAGCGGGGACACCCGGGGATACGCAGTATTTT. Translation gives CASSLVAGTPGDTQYF.

The chain combines TRBV7-2 with TRBJ2-3, with TRBD2 as a possible D gene (5 bases). The CDR3 is made up of 15 amino acids. In germline, CDR1 is SGHTA, CDR2 FQGNSA. Deletions cut 2 bases from V and 1 base from J, with 10 bases between. The CDR3 sequence is CASSLLPRGTDTQYF. The CDR3 DNA is TGTGCCAGCAGCTTACTACCGCGGGGCACAGATACGCAGTATTTT.

The rearrangement uses TRBV29-1 and TRBJ1-4, with a weak D call TRBD1 (6 bases). This CDR3 spans 13 amino acids. V shed 6 bases and J shed 7 bases, with 15 bases lying between them. From germline, CDR1 is SQVTM and CDR2 ANQGSEA. CDR3 amino acids: CSVAGTNPEKLFF. In DNA form, the CDR3 reads TGCAGCGTCGCCGGGACAAACCCTGAAAAACTGTTTTTT. The complete variable domain, with remaining parts taken from reference TRBV29-1 and TRBJ1-4, reads SAVISQKPSRDICQRGTSLTIQCQVDSQVTMMFWYRQQPGQSLTLIATANQGSEATYESGFVIDKFPISRPNLTFSTLTVSNMSPEDSSIYLCSVAGTNPEKLFFGSGTQLSVL.

The CDR3: CASSLDKNEQFF. The CDR3 region has the DNA TGTGCCAGCAGTTTAGATAAGAATGAGCAGTTCTTC. J is TRBJ2-1 and V is TRBV28; no reliable D call. This CDR3 has 12 residues. The V end lost 2 bases, the J end lost 7 bases, and 6 bases lay between the germline ends. Germline assignment: CDR1 MDHEN and CDR2 SYDVKM.

CDR3: CASSSITSVETQYF. The CDR3 DNA reads TGCGCCAGCAGCTCGATCACTAGCGTGGAGACCCAGTACTTC. The chain joins TRBV5-1 to TRBJ2-5; 7 nucleotides match TRBD2. Per germline, CDR1 SGHRS and CDR2 YFSETQ. This CDR3 region has 14 residues. The ends lost 3 bases at V and 5 bases at J; junction bases unmatched: 7.

V is TRBV6-1 and J is TRBJ2-5; D is unclear. The CDR3 loop spans 13 amino acids. The V gene's germline CDR1 is MNHNS and CDR2 SASEGT. Trimming left V 9 bases short and J 1 base short, with 12 bases between. CDR3 residues: CASSELFQETQYF. The CDR3 DNA sequence: TGTGCCAGTTCAGAGTTATTCCAAGAGACCCAGTACTTC.

The gene calls are TRBV7-2 and TRBJ2-2; possible D gene TRBD1, 5 bases. The CDR3 length is 14 residues. Germline V CDR1 and CDR2: SGHTA, FQGNSA. The V end lost 1 base, the J end lost 5 bases, and 8 bases lay between the germline ends. This CDR3 is CASSLGQPTGELFF. In DNA form, the CDR3 reads TGTGCCAGCAGCTTAGGACAGCCTACCGGGGAGCTGTTTTTT.

The J gene is TRBJ2-5, the V gene TRBV19; no firm D call. The CDR3 sequence is 14 residues long. Deletions cut 3 bases from V and 1 base from J, with 9 bases between. In germline, CDR1 is LNHDA, CDR2 SQIVND (reference sequence). The CDR3: CASSIIPSQETQYF. In nucleotides, the CDR3 is TGTGCCAGTAGTATTATTCCCAGCCAAGAGACCCAGTACTTC.

The chain employs TRBV5-6 and TRBJ1-6, with D possibly TRBD1 on 6 matching bases. V was trimmed by 2 bases and J by 10 bases, leaving 13 bases between them. Germline CDR1 and CDR2: SGHDT and YYEEEE. The CDR3 spans 14 residues. In nucleotides, the CDR3 is TGTGCCAGCAGCTTTTATCAGGGGAACTCACCCCTCCACTTT. Its protein product is CASSFYQGNSPLHF.

The V gene is TRBV21-1, the J gene TRBJ1-4. TRBV21-1 is flagged as a pseudogene. The CDR3 spans 13 residues. The CDR3 nucleotides are TGTGCCAGGGAGGGCAGGGCCAGGGAAAAACTGTTTTTT. Translated, it gives CAREGRAREKLFF.

This clone has only a few counts. The chain recombines TRBV2 with TRBJ2-2, with TRBD2 matching 8 bases. V shed 6 bases, J shed 7 bases, and the junction held 7 bases outside the gene matches. Germline values: CDR1 SNHLY, CDR2 FYNNEI. The CDR3 length is 14 residues. CDR3 bases: TGTGCCAGCAGCCGGGAGGGCAGGAACGGGGAGCTGTTTTTT. Its translation is CASSREGRNGELFF.

The chain has TRBV18 and TRBJ2-5, with D maybe TRBD1 (5 bases). This CDR3 region has 15 residues. The germline CDR1 and CDR2 sequences are KGHSH and LQKENI. Deletions cut 1 base from V and 1 base from J, with 10 bases between. CDR3 coding DNA: TGTGCCAGCTCACCACGGTCAGGGCCCCAAGAGACCCAGTACTTC. It yields the protein CASSPRSGPQETQYF.

The chain combines TRBV4-3 with TRBJ2-1; maybe TRBD2 (6 bases). Germline V gene data show CDR1 as LGHNA and CDR2 as YSLEER. CDR3 length: 15 residues. The V end was cut by 0 bases, the J end by 8 bases, with 14 bases between. The CDR3 nucleotides read TGCGCCAGCAGCCAAGAATGGCGGGAATATTATGAGCAGTTCTTC. Translated, it gives CASSQEWREYYEQFF.

The chain combines TRBV28 with TRBJ1-2; 7 nucleotides agree with TRBD1. CDR1 and CDR2 from the germline V gene are MDHEN and SYDVKM. The CDR3 has 14 residues. Losses at the gene ends were 6 bases for V and 6 bases for J; bases not matched to a gene: 10. The CDR3 protein is CASRGPTGRDGYTF. In DNA, the CDR3 is TGTGCCAGCAGGGGACCGACAGGGAGAGATGGCTACACCTTC.

This rearrangement joins TRBV28 to TRBJ1-6; D ambiguous. The CDR3 sequence is 17 residues long. CDR1 and CDR2 (germline): MDHEN, SYDVKM. V lost 6 bases and J 1 base, leaving 16 bases between the germline ends. CDR3 DNA: TGTGCCAGCAGCCCAGGAGGATCTCCTTCCTATAATTCACCCCTCCACTTT. The encoded protein is CASSPGGSPSYNSPLHF.

This clone was observed a single time. The chain recombines TRBV5-1 with TRBJ2-7, with 8 positions matching TRBD1. Germline CDR1 and CDR2: SGHRS and YFSETQ. Trimming cost V 4 bases and J 6 bases; bases outside gene matches: 12. This CDR3 contains 15 residues. This CDR3 reads CASSPPRTGYFEQYF. In DNA, the CDR3 is TGCGCCAGCAGCCCACCCCGGACAGGGTATTTCGAGCAGTACTTC.

The V and J genes are TRBV18 and TRBJ2-5; 7 bases match TRBD2. The germline gives CDR1 KGHSH, CDR2 LQKENI. J was trimmed by 2 bases and V by 0 bases; bases with no gene match: 6. This CDR3 contains 16 residues. The CDR3 sequence: CASSPPLTGGQETQYF. In DNA, the CDR3 is TGTGCCAGCTCACCACCCCTAACGGGAGGACAAGAGACCCAGTACTTC.